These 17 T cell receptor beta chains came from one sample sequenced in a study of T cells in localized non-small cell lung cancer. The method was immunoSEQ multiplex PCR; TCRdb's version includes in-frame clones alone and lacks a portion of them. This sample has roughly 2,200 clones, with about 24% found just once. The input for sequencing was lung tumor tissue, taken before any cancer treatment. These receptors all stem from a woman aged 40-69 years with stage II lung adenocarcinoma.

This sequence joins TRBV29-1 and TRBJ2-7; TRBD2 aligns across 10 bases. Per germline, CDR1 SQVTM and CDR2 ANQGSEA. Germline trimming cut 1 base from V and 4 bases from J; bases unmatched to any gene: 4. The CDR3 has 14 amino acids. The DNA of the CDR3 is TGCAGCGTTGAAGCTAGCGGGGGAGCGTACGAGCAGTACTTC. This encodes CSVEASGGAYEQYF.

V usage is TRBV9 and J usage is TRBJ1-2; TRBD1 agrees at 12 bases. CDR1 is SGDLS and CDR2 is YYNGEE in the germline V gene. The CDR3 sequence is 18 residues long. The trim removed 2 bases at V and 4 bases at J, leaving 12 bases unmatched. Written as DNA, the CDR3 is TGTGCCAGCAGCGTCCGCCTCGGGACAGGGGGCGACCCCTATGGCTACACCTTC. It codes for CASSVRLGTGGDPYGYTF.

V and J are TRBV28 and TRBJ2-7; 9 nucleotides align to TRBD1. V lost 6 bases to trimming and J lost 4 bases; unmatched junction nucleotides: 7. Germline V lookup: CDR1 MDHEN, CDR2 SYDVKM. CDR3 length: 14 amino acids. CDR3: CASSLGTGQYEQYF. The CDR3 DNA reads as TGTGCCAGCAGCCTCGGGACAGGGCAGTACGAGCAGTACTTC.

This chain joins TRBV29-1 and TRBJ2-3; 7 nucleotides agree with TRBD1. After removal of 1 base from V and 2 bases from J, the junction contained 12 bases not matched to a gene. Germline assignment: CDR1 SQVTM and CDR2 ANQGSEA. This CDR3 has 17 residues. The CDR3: CSVEGDTRQGATDTQYF. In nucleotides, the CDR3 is TGCAGCGTTGAAGGGGACACCCGACAGGGCGCCACAGATACGCAGTATTTT.

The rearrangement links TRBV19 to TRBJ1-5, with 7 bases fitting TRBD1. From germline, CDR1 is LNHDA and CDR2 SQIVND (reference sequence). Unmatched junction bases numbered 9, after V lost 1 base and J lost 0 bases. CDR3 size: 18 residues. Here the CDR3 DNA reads TGTGCCAGTAGTATAGGCAGGGGGACGGGATATAGCAATCAGCCCCAGCATTTT. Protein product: CASSIGRGTGYSNQPQHF.

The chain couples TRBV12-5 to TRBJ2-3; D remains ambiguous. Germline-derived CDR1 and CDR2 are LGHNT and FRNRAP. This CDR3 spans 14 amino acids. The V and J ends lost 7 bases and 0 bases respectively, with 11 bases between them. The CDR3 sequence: CASERWASTDTQYF. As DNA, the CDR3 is TGTGCTAGTGAGAGGTGGGCAAGCACAGATACGCAGTATTTT.

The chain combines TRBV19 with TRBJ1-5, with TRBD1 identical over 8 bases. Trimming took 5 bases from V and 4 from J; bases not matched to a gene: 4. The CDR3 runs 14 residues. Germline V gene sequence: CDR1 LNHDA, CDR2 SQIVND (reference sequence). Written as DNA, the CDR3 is TGTGCCAGTAGTCACAGGGGGGGAAATCAGCCCCAGCATTTT. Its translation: CASSHRGGNQPQHF.

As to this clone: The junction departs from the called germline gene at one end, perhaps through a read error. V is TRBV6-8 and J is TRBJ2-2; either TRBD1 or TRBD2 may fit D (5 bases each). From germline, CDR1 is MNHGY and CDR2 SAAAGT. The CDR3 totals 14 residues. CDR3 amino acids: CAISGTVNTGELFF. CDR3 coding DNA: TGTGCCATCAGTGGGACCGTCAACACCGGGGAGCTGTTTTTT.

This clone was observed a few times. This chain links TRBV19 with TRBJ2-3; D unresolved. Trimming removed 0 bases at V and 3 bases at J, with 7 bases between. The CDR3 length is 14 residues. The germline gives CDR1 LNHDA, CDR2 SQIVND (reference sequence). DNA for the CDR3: TGTGCCAGTAGTATAGATCACCGTACAGATACGCAGTATTTT. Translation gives CASSIDHRTDTQYF.

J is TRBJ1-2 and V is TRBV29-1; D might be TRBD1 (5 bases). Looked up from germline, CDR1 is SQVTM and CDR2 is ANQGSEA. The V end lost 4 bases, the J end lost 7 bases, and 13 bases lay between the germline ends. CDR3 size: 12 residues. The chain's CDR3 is CSVVGNRFGYTF. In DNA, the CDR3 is TGCAGCGTTGTTGGCAACAGGTTTGGCTACACCTTC. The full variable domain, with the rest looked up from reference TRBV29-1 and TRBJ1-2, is SAVISQKPSRDICQRGTSLTIQCQVDSQVTMMFWYRQQPGQSLTLIATANQGSEATYESGFVIDKFPISRPNLTFSTLTVSNMSPEDSSIYLCSVVGNRFGYTFGSGTRLTVV.

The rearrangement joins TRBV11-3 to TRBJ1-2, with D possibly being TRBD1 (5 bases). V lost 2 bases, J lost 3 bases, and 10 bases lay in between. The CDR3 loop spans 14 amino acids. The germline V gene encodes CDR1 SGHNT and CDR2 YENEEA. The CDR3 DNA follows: TGTGCCAGCAGCTTAATTCGGGACGACTATGGCTACACCTTC. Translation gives CASSLIRDDYGYTF.

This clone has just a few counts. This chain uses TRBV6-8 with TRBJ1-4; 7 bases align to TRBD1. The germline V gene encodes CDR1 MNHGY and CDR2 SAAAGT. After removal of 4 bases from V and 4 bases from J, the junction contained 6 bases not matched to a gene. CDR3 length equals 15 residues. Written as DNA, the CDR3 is TGTGCCAGCAGTTTGGAGGGACAGATTAATGAAAAACTGTTTTTT. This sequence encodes CASSLEGQINEKLFF.

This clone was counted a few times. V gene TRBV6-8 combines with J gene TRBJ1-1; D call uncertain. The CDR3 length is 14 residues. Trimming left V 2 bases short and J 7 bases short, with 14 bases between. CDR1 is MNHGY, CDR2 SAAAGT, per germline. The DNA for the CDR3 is TGTGCCAGCAGTTACCTTGGACCGGTGGGTGAAGCTTTCTTT. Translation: CASSYLGPVGEAFF.

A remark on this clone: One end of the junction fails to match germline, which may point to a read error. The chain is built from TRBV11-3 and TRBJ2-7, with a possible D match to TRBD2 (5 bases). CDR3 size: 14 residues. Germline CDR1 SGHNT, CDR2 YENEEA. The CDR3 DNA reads TGTGCTAGCAGCGGCCGGATTAACCCCTACGAGCAGTACTTC. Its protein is CASSGRINPYEQYF.

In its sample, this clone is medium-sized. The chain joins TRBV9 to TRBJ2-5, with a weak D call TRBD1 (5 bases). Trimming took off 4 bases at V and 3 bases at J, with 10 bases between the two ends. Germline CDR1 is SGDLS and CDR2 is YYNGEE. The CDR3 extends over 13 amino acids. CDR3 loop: CASSLQAEETQYF. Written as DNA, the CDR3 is TGTGCCAGCAGCTTACAGGCCGAAGAGACCCAGTACTTC.

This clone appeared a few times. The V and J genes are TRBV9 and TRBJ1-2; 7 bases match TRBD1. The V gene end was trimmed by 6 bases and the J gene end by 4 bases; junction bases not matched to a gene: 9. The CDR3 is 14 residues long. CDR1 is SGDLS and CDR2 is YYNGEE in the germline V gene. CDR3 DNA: TGTGCCAGCAACCCGGGACAGATTTTCTATGGCTACACCTTC. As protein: CASNPGQIFYGYTF.

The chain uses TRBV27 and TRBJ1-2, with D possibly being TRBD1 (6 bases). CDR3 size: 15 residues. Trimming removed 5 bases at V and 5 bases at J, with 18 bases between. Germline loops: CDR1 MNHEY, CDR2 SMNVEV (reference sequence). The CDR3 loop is CASSPFGGWRYGYTF. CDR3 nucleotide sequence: TGTGCCAGCAGTCCCTTTGGGGGCTGGCGATATGGCTACACCTTC.